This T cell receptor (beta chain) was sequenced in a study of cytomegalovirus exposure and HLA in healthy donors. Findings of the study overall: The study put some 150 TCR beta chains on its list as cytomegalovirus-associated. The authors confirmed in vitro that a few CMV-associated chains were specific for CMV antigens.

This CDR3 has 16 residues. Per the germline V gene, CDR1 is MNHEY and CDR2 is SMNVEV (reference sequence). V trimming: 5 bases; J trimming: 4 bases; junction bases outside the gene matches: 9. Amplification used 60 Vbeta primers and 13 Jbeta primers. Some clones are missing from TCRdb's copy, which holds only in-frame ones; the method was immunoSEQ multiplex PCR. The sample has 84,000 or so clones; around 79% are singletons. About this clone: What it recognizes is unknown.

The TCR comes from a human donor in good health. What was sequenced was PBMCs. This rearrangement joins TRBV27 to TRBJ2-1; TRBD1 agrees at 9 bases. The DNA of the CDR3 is TGTGCCAGCAGTACCGGAGACAGGGGGTATTACAATGAGCAGTTCTTC. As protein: CASSTGDRGYYNEQFF.